This T cell receptor (beta chain) was identified in a study of vaccination and CD4 T cells after COVID-19. General study points: Vaccine-specific clones in convalescent patients were spike mono-reactive in 304 of 307 cases. With convalescent patients, a median around 86% of reactive clones emerged solely after vaccination. Median SARS-CoV-2-reactive clonotypes rose from roughly 22 to 38, not significantly.

Stated treatment: roughly ten-day PBMC culture with coronavirus spike peptide pools or control peptides (ViraFEST assay). This CDR3 spans 17 amino acids. Germline CDR1 and CDR2: MNHEY and SVGAGI. A remark on this clonotype: Its cognate antigen is unknown.

Cultured CD4+ T cell DNA underwent sequencing with the Oncomine TCR Beta short-read assay. From CD4+ T cells that had been cultured, genomic DNA was extracted. TCRdb re-derived calls from the PCR reads in MiXCR, one entry per CDR3 protein. The sample includes about 12,000 distinct CDR3 sequences, 36% of them seen just once. The sequence was collected from a human donor with COVID-19. The chain carries TRBV6-5 and TRBJ2-1, with D perhaps TRBD1 or TRBD2 (6 bases each). The DNA end lines up better with TRBJ2-7; the J call may be wrong. Material: cultured CD4+ T cells from blood. Written as DNA, the CDR3 is TGTGCCAGCAGTTGGGGAGGACCGGGGGCTACTCCCAATGAGCAGTACTTC. Residues: CASSWGGPGATPNEQYF.